The rows below give T cell receptor beta chains drawn from one sample of a study of Graves' ophthalmopathy and Graves' hyperthyroidism. One entry per CDR3 protein results from TCRdb running MiXCR on the multiplex PCR reads. This sample has 650,000 to 900,000 distinct CDR3 sequences, with 35% to 50% found just once. Sequenced: peripheral blood. The source is an adult man with Graves' ophthalmopathy. Each CDR3 is given with its conserved first and last residue. The D gene is left open where the match is weak. The size of a clone is reported for some rows only, either as once, few or many, or as a class for expanded clones.

CDR3nt: TGCAGTGCTACTCCCGGACAGGGAGGCCGCATGGGGGAGACCCAGTACTTC; CDR3aa: CSATPGQGGRMGETQYF; abundance: .; d_gene: TRBD1; v_gene: TRBV20-1; j_gene: TRBJ2-5
CDR3nt: TGTGCCAGCAGTTTCTCCGGGGCGAGGTACGAGCAGTACTTC; CDR3aa: CASSFSGARYEQYF; abundance: few; d_gene: .; v_gene: TRBV7-9; j_gene: TRBJ2-7
CDR3nt: TGTGCCAGCAGCGCCCTGACTAGCAGGAGGCTCCACGAGCAGTACTTC; CDR3aa: CASSALTSRRLHEQYF; abundance: .; d_gene: TRBD2; v_gene: TRBV2; j_gene: TRBJ2-7
CDR3nt: TGTGCCATCAGTGAGGGGGCCAACGTCCTGACTTTC; CDR3aa: CAISEGANVLTF; abundance: few; d_gene: .; v_gene: TRBV10-3; j_gene: TRBJ2-6
CDR3nt: TGTGCCAGCAGCCACCCCCCATCTGGGGCCAACGTCCTGACTTTC; CDR3aa: CASSHPPSGANVLTF; abundance: .; d_gene: .; v_gene: TRBV7-9; j_gene: TRBJ2-6
CDR3nt: TGTACCAGCAGCTCAACACCTAACTATGGCTACACCTTC; CDR3aa: CTSSSTPNYGYTF; abundance: .; d_gene: .; v_gene: TRBV7-3; j_gene: TRBJ1-2
CDR3nt: TGTGCCAGCAGTTATACGAGCGGGGAATACTACGAGCAGTACTTC; CDR3aa: CASSYTSGEYYEQYF; abundance: .; d_gene: TRBD2; v_gene: TRBV25-1; j_gene: TRBJ2-7
CDR3nt: TGCAGCGTTCGTCCAGGGAAAAACATTCAGTACTTC; CDR3aa: CSVRPGKNIQYF; abundance: few; d_gene: .; v_gene: TRBV29-1; j_gene: TRBJ2-4
CDR3nt: TGTGCCTGGAGTGGCGGGAGTATAGCCGGGGAGCTGTTTTTT; CDR3aa: CAWSGGSIAGELFF; abundance: .; d_gene: TRBD2; v_gene: TRBV11-1; j_gene: TRBJ2-2
CDR3nt: TGTGCCAGCAGCAGATTAAATGGACAGTCCCCCACTGAAGCTTTCTTT; CDR3aa: CASSRLNGQSPTEAFF; abundance: .; d_gene: .; v_gene: TRBV7-9; j_gene: TRBJ1-1
CDR3nt: TGTGCCAGCAGTTTAGCGCGATGGGGGGTAAGCAATCAGCCCCAGCATTTT; CDR3aa: CASSLARWGVSNQPQHF; abundance: few; d_gene: .; v_gene: TRBV12-3/TRBV12-4; j_gene: TRBJ1-5
CDR3nt: TGTGCCAGCAGTCCCGGACTGCTCTATGGCTACACCTTC; CDR3aa: CASSPGLLYGYTF; abundance: few; d_gene: .; v_gene: TRBV6-6; j_gene: TRBJ1-2
CDR3nt: TGTGCCAGCAGCTCCGGGACCGTGGTGGAGCAGTACTTC; CDR3aa: CASSSGTVVEQYF; abundance: once; d_gene: .; v_gene: TRBV7-9; j_gene: TRBJ2-7
CDR3nt: TGTGCCAGCCCACCGGGACACCTCCAAGAGACCCAGTACTTC; CDR3aa: CASPPGHLQETQYF; abundance: once; d_gene: .; v_gene: TRBV25-1; j_gene: TRBJ2-5
CDR3nt: TGCAGCGTTTGGACAGGGGGCGAGGAGACCCAGTACTTC; CDR3aa: CSVWTGGEETQYF; abundance: .; d_gene: TRBD1; v_gene: TRBV29-1; j_gene: TRBJ2-5
CDR3nt: TGTGCCAGCAGCCCCCAGGGACTCTACGAGCAGTACTTC; CDR3aa: CASSPQGLYEQYF; abundance: few; d_gene: .; v_gene: TRBV7-9; j_gene: TRBJ2-7
CDR3nt: TGTGCCACCAGTGATTTCCCGGCGAACACCGGGGAGCTGTTTTTT; CDR3aa: CATSDFPANTGELFF; abundance: few; d_gene: .; v_gene: TRBV24-1; j_gene: TRBJ2-2
CDR3nt: TGTGCCAGCAGCGTAGGGACAGGGGGATCACCCCTCCACTTT; CDR3aa: CASSVGTGGSPLHF; abundance: .; d_gene: TRBD1; v_gene: TRBV7-9; j_gene: TRBJ1-6
CDR3nt: TGTGCCAGCAGCCCGGGACAGATCAATCAGCCCCAGCATTTT; CDR3aa: CASSPGQINQPQHF; abundance: many; d_gene: TRBD1; v_gene: TRBV9; j_gene: TRBJ1-5
CDR3nt: TGTGCCAGCACCACGGGGCTTCAGCCCCAGCATTTT; CDR3aa: CASTTGLQPQHF; abundance: few; d_gene: .; v_gene: TRBV6-6; j_gene: TRBJ1-5
CDR3nt: TGTGCCAGCAGCCTAGGTCCGGGGGGAGGAAACACCATATATTTT; CDR3aa: CASSLGPGGGNTIYF; abundance: .; d_gene: .; v_gene: TRBV7-9; j_gene: TRBJ1-3
CDR3nt: TGTGCCAGCAGCAGCGACGGGACAGCAGGGGAGACCCAGTACTTC; CDR3aa: CASSSDGTAGETQYF; abundance: .; d_gene: TRBD1; v_gene: TRBV7-2; j_gene: TRBJ2-5
CDR3nt: TGTGCCAGCACCGGGGGTCCTTATGACGAGACCCAGTACTTC; CDR3aa: CASTGGPYDETQYF; abundance: few; d_gene: .; v_gene: TRBV11-1; j_gene: TRBJ2-5
CDR3nt: TGCAGCGTTGTTGCGTCGGGCGAGCAGTACTTC; CDR3aa: CSVVASGEQYF; abundance: .; d_gene: .; v_gene: TRBV29-1; j_gene: TRBJ2-7
CDR3nt: TGTGCCAGCAGCGGGACAGGGGGTGGTCCTGGGGCCAACGTCCTGACTTTC; CDR3aa: CASSGTGGGPGANVLTF; abundance: .; d_gene: TRBD1; v_gene: TRBV19; j_gene: TRBJ2-6
CDR3nt: TGTGCCAGTAGTACCTTACTCAAGACAGGTCAGAACACTGAAGCTTTCTTT; CDR3aa: CASSTLLKTGQNTEAFF; abundance: few; d_gene: .; v_gene: TRBV19; j_gene: TRBJ1-1
CDR3nt: TGTGCCAGCAGCCATGGACAGGGGGCCTCCTACGAGCAGTACTTC; CDR3aa: CASSHGQGASYEQYF; abundance: few; d_gene: TRBD1; v_gene: TRBV5-4; j_gene: TRBJ2-7
CDR3nt: TGTGCCAGCAGCCAGCCGCAGGGGATAGGCGATTCACCCCTCCACTTT; CDR3aa: CASSQPQGIGDSPLHF; abundance: many; d_gene: .; v_gene: TRBV14; j_gene: TRBJ1-6
CDR3nt: TGTGCCAGCAGCTTAGCGAATTTCGCTTCCTATGGCTACACCTTC; CDR3aa: CASSLANFASYGYTF; abundance: .; d_gene: .; v_gene: TRBV7-9; j_gene: TRBJ1-2
CDR3nt: TGTGCCATCAGTGGTGGGCAGTGGGAGACCCAGTACTTC; CDR3aa: CAISGGQWETQYF; abundance: once; d_gene: .; v_gene: TRBV10-3; j_gene: TRBJ2-5
CDR3nt: TGTGCCAGCAGTTACCTACTAGCGAGGAGCTCCTACGAGCAGTACTTC; CDR3aa: CASSYLLARSSYEQYF; abundance: .; d_gene: TRBD2; v_gene: TRBV25-1; j_gene: TRBJ2-7